Below, one T cell receptor (beta chain) is given with its context. A junction boundary mismatches the germline segment, possibly from a read error. The record originates from a study of CD4 and CD8 cells across lung adenocarcinoma regions. Germline V CDR1 and CDR2: MNHEY, SMNVEV (reference sequence). CDR3 length equals 17 residues. Donors had localized lung adenocarcinoma, a non-small cell lung cancer. TCRdb fed the PCR reads into MiXCR, producing one record per CDR3 protein. The repertoire consists of 21,000 or so distinct CDR3 sequences, with about 54% occurring once and the leading ten covering about a quarter.

The receptor's source is a female donor with lung adenocarcinoma. The CD4 and CD8 labels of this study may be unreliable. Sequencing used CD8+ T cells from the center of a lung tumor. The V gene is TRBV27, the J gene TRBJ2-2, with TRBD2 matching 14 bases. The CDR3: CATRRGLAGVSTGELYF. CDR3 nucleotide sequence: TGTGCCACCCGGCGGGGACTAGCGGGGGTGAGCACCGGGGAGCTGTATTTT.